Below are 28 T cell receptor beta chains sequenced from a single sample in a study of beta chain features in type 1 diabetes. Investigators reverse transcribed all isolated RNA, so they sequenced expressed TCRB transcripts. Repertoires were generated with immunoSEQ multiplex PCR, while TCRdb's copy carries only in-frame clones and drops some. The table records 150,000 or so clones, under 60% of them present only once. The sequenced material came from Tregs from blood. These receptors were obtained from a man between 18 and 29 years old in good health.

This clone has only one observation. The chain combines TRBV29-1 with TRBJ2-7; perhaps TRBD2 as D (5 bases). The V gene's germline CDR1 is SQVTM and CDR2 ANQGSEA. The germline V and J ends were trimmed by 5 bases and 4 bases, with 15 bases remaining between them. The CDR3 spans 13 residues. The CDR3 DNA follows: TGCAGCGTTTCGGGGAGTGTAAGGTACGAGCAGTACTTC. Translating it yields CSVSGSVRYEQYF.

The gene calls are TRBV5-6 and TRBJ2-1; 13 bases match TRBD2. Germline values: CDR1 SGHDT, CDR2 YYEEEE. This CDR3 spans 18 amino acids. V dropped 3 bases and J dropped 3; count of bases not matched to a gene: 9. CDR3 sequence (DNA): TGTGCCAGCAGCTCCCGACTAGCGGGAGGAGTGATCTACAATGAGCAGTTCTTC. Protein product: CASSSRLAGGVIYNEQFF.

The table lists this clone with a few counts. The chain employs TRBV28 and TRBJ1-2, with unresolved D. Germline V gene data show CDR1 as MDHEN and CDR2 as SYDVKM. There are 17 residues in the CDR3. Trimming removed 3 bases from V and 4 bases from J, with 21 bases in between. The CDR3 spells CASSFVTADRGFYGYTF. The CDR3 DNA sequence: TGTGCCAGCAGTTTTGTGACGGCCGATAGAGGTTTCTATGGCTACACCTTC.

In DNA form, the CDR3 reads TGCAGTGCTGGGATAGCGGATACGCAGTATTTT. This gives the protein CSAGIADTQYF. The chain uses TRBV20-1 and TRBJ2-3; D possibly corresponds to TRBD2 (5 bases). The CDR3 loop spans 11 amino acids. Germline V CDR1 and CDR2: DFQATT, SNEGSKA (reference sequence). V lost 5 bases and J lost 6, with 9 bases in between.

The genes are TRBV7-3 and TRBJ2-2, with TRBD2 identical over 11 bases. The CDR3 contains 19 residues. From germline, CDR1 is SGHTA and CDR2 FQGTGA. Losses at the gene ends were 6 bases for V and 4 bases for J; bases not matched to a gene: 16. CDR3 nucleotides: TGTGCCAGCAGGCTAACAGCCGGTCTAGCGGGGGGCGGCACCGGGGAGCTGTTTTTT. Amino acid sequence: CASRLTAGLAGGGTGELFF.

The chain combines TRBV6-1 with TRBJ1-2; TRBD1 might be the D (5 bases). The germline V and J ends were trimmed by 7 bases and 8 bases, with 17 bases remaining between them. Germline assignment: CDR1 MNHNS and CDR2 SASEGT. The length of the CDR3 is 13 residues. The CDR3 loop is CASIKGSGVGYTF. CDR3 sequence (DNA): TGTGCCAGCATAAAGGGGTCGGGGGTCGGCTACACCTTC.

The CDR3 region is CASSRRTSGQPQHF. For the CDR3, the DNA is TGTGCCAGCAGCCGTAGGACGAGCGGGCAGCCCCAGCATTTT. This chain joins TRBV9 and TRBJ1-5; unclear D gene. The CDR3 runs 14 residues. Trimming stripped 4 bases from V and 7 bases from J, with 15 bases between. Germline CDR1 reads SGDLS; CDR2 reads YYNGEE.

This rearrangement joins TRBV4-2 to TRBJ2-5, with a tentative D call TRBD2 (7 bases). The CDR3 runs 18 residues. The germline V and J ends were trimmed by 0 bases and 4 bases, with 21 bases remaining between them. CDR1 LGHNA and CDR2 YNFKEQ come from the germline V gene. The CDR3 loop reads CASSQDTGTTGRRETQYF. CDR3 coding DNA: TGTGCCAGCAGCCAAGATACGGGGACTACAGGGCGTCGAGAGACCCAGTACTTC.

This chain links TRBV18 with TRBJ2-1, with 10 nucleotides matching TRBD2. This CDR3 is built from 16 residues. J was trimmed by 6 bases and V by 1 base; bases with no gene match: 6. From germline, CDR1 is KGHSH and CDR2 LQKENI. DNA of the CDR3: TGTGCCAGCTCACCACTAGCTAGCGGGAGCACCAATGAGCAGTTCTTC. This gives the protein CASSPLASGSTNEQFF.

V and J are TRBV28 and TRBJ2-7, with 7 bases identical to TRBD1. After removal of 3 bases from V and 2 bases from J, the junction contained 10 bases not matched to a gene. CDR3 size: 16 residues. Germline V gene lookup returns CDR1 MDHEN and CDR2 SYDVKM. The CDR3 DNA follows: TGTGCCAGCAGTTTTAACCCTGGACAGGCCGCCTACGAGCAGTACTTC. Translating gives CASSFNPGQAAYEQYF.

V and J are TRBV6-5 and TRBJ2-7; D might be TRBD1 (7 bases). Germline CDR1 MNHEY, CDR2 SVGAGI. This CDR3 is 13 amino acids long. Between the trimmed V and J ends, which lost 6 bases and 4 bases, there was a span of 13 bases. The CDR3 DNA is TGTGCCAGCAGGACCCAGGGGGGATACGAGCAGTACTTC. Translating gives CASRTQGGYEQYF.

This clone was seen once. The DNA of the CDR3 is TGTGCCAGCAGCCACAGTTTTGGGACTAGCGGGAGTACGGCCTACGAGCAGTACTTC. It translates to CASSHSFGTSGSTAYEQYF. V usage is TRBV7-9 and J usage is TRBJ2-7; TRBD2 agrees at 14 bases. Germline CDR1 is SEHNR and CDR2 is FQNEAQ (reference sequence). The CDR3 is 19 residues long. J lost 2 bases, V lost 5 bases, and 14 bases had no gene match.

This clone was seen only a few times. J is TRBJ2-5 and V is TRBV2; 7 nucleotides match TRBD2. The CDR3 totals 16 residues. Germline values: CDR1 SNHLY, CDR2 FYNNEI. After removal of 6 bases from V and 5 bases from J, the junction contained 15 bases not matched to a gene. The CDR3 region has the DNA TGTGCCAGCAGATACACCCTCGGCCTAGCGGAGGAGACCCAGTACTTC. Translating gives CASRYTLGLAEETQYF.

The gene calls are TRBV27 and TRBJ1-2; 9 nucleotides line up with TRBD1. Trimming at V came to 6 bases and at J to 3 bases, leaving 17 bases not matched to a gene. Germline V gene sequence: CDR1 MNHEY, CDR2 SMNVEV (reference sequence). This CDR3 spans 18 amino acids. CDR3 amino acids: CASRPNGLGTGPYYGYTF. In DNA, the CDR3 is TGTGCCAGCAGGCCAAACGGCCTTGGGACAGGGCCCTACTATGGCTACACCTTC.

This clone appeared a few times. The gene calls are TRBV11-2 and TRBJ2-7; the D gene is possibly TRBD1 (6 bases). Germline loops: CDR1 SGHAT, CDR2 FQNNGV. V lost 3 bases and J lost 3, with 15 bases in between. The CDR3 totals 15 residues. CDR3 DNA: TGTGCCAGCAGCTTCTCGGACAGCCCTCTCTACGAGCAGTACTTC. Encoded protein: CASSFSDSPLYEQYF.

Only a few counts were recorded for this clone. The chain joins TRBV7-2 to TRBJ2-7, with 7 bases identical to TRBD2. With 2 bases clipped from V and 0 bases from J, the junction kept 4 bases outside the gene matches. Germline V gene lookup returns CDR1 SGHTA and CDR2 FQGNSA. This CDR3 is 15 amino acids long. CDR3 coding DNA: TGTGCCAGCAGCTTATCGGGACTATCCTCCTACGAGCAGTACTTC. Encoded protein: CASSLSGLSSYEQYF.

The V call is TRBV6-6, the J call TRBJ2-7; unclear D gene. Trimming cost V 0 bases and J 2 bases, with 8 bases left between them. The length of the CDR3 is 14 residues. Germline V gene lookup returns CDR1 MNHNY and CDR2 SVGAGI (reference sequence). The CDR3 nucleotides are TGTGCCAGCAGTTACTCTGACTTGCCCTACGAGCAGTACTTC. Protein sequence: CASSYSDLPYEQYF.

V is TRBV10-2 and J is TRBJ2-7; D is unresolved. The CDR3 consists of 13 residues. Trimming cost V 7 bases and J 0 bases, with 10 bases left between them. In germline, CDR1 is WSHSY, CDR2 SAAADI. The CDR3 here is CASTSVSSYEQYF. CDR3 sequence (DNA): TGCGCCAGCACCTCGGTCTCCTCCTACGAGCAGTACTTC.

The chain couples TRBV5-1 to TRBJ1-4, with D perhaps matching TRBD1 (6 bases). The CDR3 covers 15 residues. The V gene's germline CDR1 is SGHRS and CDR2 YFSETQ. Trimming removed 4 bases at V and 5 bases at J, with 15 bases between. The CDR3 is CASSRGDTVNEKLFF. The CDR3, as DNA: TGCGCCAGCAGCCGAGGGGACACGGTGAATGAAAAACTGTTTTTT.

The chain couples TRBV4-1 to TRBJ2-2; TRBD2 matches at 12 bases. J gave up 3 bases and V 0 bases, and 5 bases lay outside the gene matches. CDR1 is MGHRA, CDR2 YSYEKL, per germline. The length of the CDR3 is 18 residues. The CDR3 DNA sequence: TGCGCCAGCAGCCAAGAACCTAGCGGGAGGGCCGACACCGGGGAGCTGTTTTTT. It translates to CASSQEPSGRADTGELFF.

The chain couples TRBV7-9 to TRBJ1-4, with a tentative D call TRBD1 (6 bases). V lost 4 bases and J lost 8, with 8 bases in between. The CDR3 has 12 amino acids. The germline V gene encodes CDR1 SEHNR and CDR2 FQNEAQ (reference sequence). The CDR3 bases are TGTGCCAGCAGCTACAGGGAAGAAAAACTGTTTTTT. It encodes CASSYREEKLFF.

The chain employs TRBV5-1 and TRBJ1-2; TRBD1 might be the D (6 bases). Germline loops: CDR1 SGHRS, CDR2 YFSETQ. The CDR3 spans 14 residues. Trimming removed 4 bases at V and 4 bases at J, with 14 bases between. CDR3 amino acids: CASSGGALRYGYTF. The CDR3 DNA reads TGCGCCAGCAGCGGGGGGGCGCTTCGCTATGGCTACACCTTC.

Only a few counts were recorded for this clone. The V call is TRBV7-6, the J call TRBJ2-3; tentatively, D is TRBD2 (5 bases). V dropped 2 bases and J dropped 0 bases, with 12 bases sitting between them. The CDR3 length is 16 residues. Germline CDR1 is SGHVS and CDR2 is FNYEAQ. CDR3 residues: CASSLRTGTSTDTQYF. The DNA for the CDR3 is TGTGCCAGCAGCTTAAGGACGGGAACTAGCACAGATACGCAGTATTTT.

J is TRBJ2-2 and V is TRBV6-1; D is possibly TRBD2 (6 bases). V was pared by 8 bases and J by 5 bases, with 18 bases between. The CDR3 loop spans 15 amino acids. The germline CDR1 and CDR2 sequences are MNHNS and SASEGT. The CDR3 DNA sequence: TGTGCCAGCCTGGGCCGACGGGAGATGACCGGGGAGCTGTTTTTT. Translated: CASLGRREMTGELFF.

The rearrangement links TRBV9 to TRBJ2-4, with D hard to call. The germline gives CDR1 SGDLS, CDR2 YYNGEE. CDR3 length: 16 amino acids. Trimming stripped 0 bases from V and 1 base from J, with 11 bases between. Here the CDR3 reads CASSVGVLEAKNIQYF. The CDR3 nucleotides are TGTGCCAGCAGCGTAGGTGTGCTTGAGGCCAAAAACATTCAGTACTTC.

This chain links TRBV19 with TRBJ2-5; D perhaps matches TRBD2 (6 bases). Germline assignment: CDR1 LNHDA and CDR2 SQIVND (reference sequence). Trimming shortened V by 1 base and J by 5 bases, and 11 bases separated the two germline ends. The CDR3 runs to 14 residues. For the CDR3, the DNA is TGTGCCAGTAGTATAGTCGGGGGACGGGAGACCCAGTACTTC. Encoded protein: CASSIVGGRETQYF.

The chain employs TRBV18 and TRBJ2-1; D remains unclear. Between the trimmed V and J ends, which lost 4 bases and 10 bases, there was a span of 17 bases. Germline CDR1 KGHSH, CDR2 LQKENI. The CDR3 is 14 residues long. CDR3 in DNA: TGTGCCAGCTCACACGAGGTCGAGTTTGAGGAGCAGTTCTTC. Protein: CASSHEVEFEEQFF.

Notes on this clone: A junction boundary mismatches the germline segment, possibly from a read error. The chain carries TRBV30 and TRBJ2-7, with D perhaps TRBD2 (6 bases). There are 11 residues in the CDR3. Germline loops: CDR1 GTSNPN, CDR2 SVGIG (reference sequence). CDR3: CAWGTSCEQYF. For the CDR3, the DNA is TGTGCCTGGGGGACTTCCTGCGAGCAGTACTTC.